A single T cell receptor (beta chain) is shown here with its context. Its antigen specificity is not known. Base qualities are not provided; no much larger clone lies one nucleotide away. The source of the sample is a study of blood T cell repertoires in COVID-19 (dated by TCRdb to the early 2020s). The study in broad terms: Samples from collaborators originated in the United States, Italy and Spain and spanned both the acute and convalescent phases of COVID-19. The prospective study material was composed of cDNA or gDNA derived from T cells, B-cell-depleted T cells, or PBMCs. Subjects who had been exposed to COVID-19, were actively infected with it, or had recovered from it provided the deeply sampled blood TCRbeta repertoires that made up the dataset. The repertoires were released in a freely available public database intended as a resource for research on the immune response to SARS-CoV-2. The samples were drawn from the first 160 participants of the ongoing ImmuneRACE study and from 950 to 1,500 subjects provided by 6 global collaborators. A de-identified subject ID, COVID-19 status, age in years and sex were almost always included in the sample metadata. Where available, HLA class I and class II types were taken from metadata supplied by the sample provider and were not determined by assay-based typing. On the study overall, not on this receptor specifically: How much clinical and demographic metadata was included differed by source and by participant, and the metadata was provided uncurated.

Relative to germline, V is missing 7 bases and J is missing 0 bases, with 8 bases of the junction outside any gene match. From cysteine to phenylalanine, the CDR3 is 15 amino acids long. Here the CDR3 DNA is all that survives: 45 bases in frame from base 1. CDR1 and CDR2 are read off the germline V gene as ENHRY and SYGVKD. TCRbeta CDR3 regions were amplified from genomic DNA using the immunoSEQ Assay, a bias-controlled multiplex PCR. From the authors' description of their analysis: Nucleated cell counts per sample were estimated from amplification of reference gene primers within the assay. Sequence reads were collapsed and filtered to measure the absolute abundance of every unique TCRbeta CDR3 rearrangement. For each sample, productive Simpson clonality was calculated as the square root of Simpson's diversity index over productive rearrangements. TCRdb's version of the immuneACCESS table is confined to in-frame rearrangements and falls short of the full clone set. An unresolved V gene accounts for under half of the shortfall where checked; the remainder is of unknown origin. The DNA gave D and trimming, while V, J and clone size come from that table. The sample records approximately 310,000 clones, around 90% of which are singletons. The ten largest clones represent 1% of the sample.

Whole blood was collected in K2EDTA tubes by collaborating institutions according to the institutions' own protocols. For TCRbeta analysis, collaborators shipped samples in one of three forms: frozen whole blood, isolated PBMCs, or DNA extracted from either of those sample types. Rearrangement joined TRBV10-3 to TRBJ1-2, with 7 bases matching TRBD1. The sample taken for sequencing was peripheral blood. The clonotype originates from a man between 45 and 60 years old with active or convalescent COVID-19. The sequenced DNA: TGTGCCATCACGGAAGGGGACAGTCCTAACTATGGCTACACCTTC. This is translated as CAITEGDSPNYGYTF.